This T cell receptor (beta chain) derives from a study of shared clonotypes between healthy human individuals (dated by TCRdb to about 2020). About the full investigation: Two women and a few men aged 18 to 49 years were included in the cohort. Blood TCR repertoires of about 5 healthy adults were deeply sequenced to estimate repertoire size and the extent of clonotype sharing between individuals. To increase sequencing depth and limit assay-specific biases, different laboratories used diverse techniques to prepare libraries and sequence TCR repertoires. For each donor, CD4 naive and CD4 memory were each run on three plates, CD8 naive on two plates, and CD8 memory on one plate. Leukapheresis yielded between about 0.85 and 10 billion PBMCs per donor.

This clone came up a few times. What antigen it recognizes has not been identified. Base-call qualities are not available, and no considerably larger clone is one nucleotide away. This CDR3 is also generated by other DNA sequences in the sample. Points the paper makes about the study in general: Sampling was limited to blood, and TCR repertoires in tissue likely differ from TCR repertoires in blood. Rarefaction of sorted-subset datasets indicated incomplete sequencing despite the large sequencing depth. Roughly 5% of naive CD4, more than 3% of naive CD8, 2.3% of memory CD4, and 0.35% to 0.5% of memory CD8 clonotypes were shared across several donors. Naive subsets generally had larger estimated clonotype richness than memory subsets. Pairwise subsampling led to the expectation that sequencing depth would affect the degree of clonotype sharing among donors. Because the study included only a small number of donors, the genetic and exposure-history diversity represented was limited. Compared with non-shared clonotypes, the clonotypes found in all four sorted-subset donors had higher generation probabilities.

CD8 naive samples were CD45RO-negative cells positively selected for CCR7, giving a CD45RA+CCR7+ population that excluded TemRA cells. The donors were healthy, HIV-negative adults with no recently reported acute infections or vaccinations. All donors were Caucasian adults living in Nashville, Tennessee, USA. Blood was collected by leukapheresis, and PBMCs were isolated by Ficoll-Histopaque density gradient centrifugation and then cryopreserved in liquid nitrogen vapor phase. Purity and quantity of every magnetically sorted T cell population were checked by analytical flow cytometry. Genomic DNA was isolated from every sorted fraction and measured by UV absorbance on a Nanodrop 2000c. Using the deep immunoSEQ assay, TCR CDR3 regions were amplified from genomic DNA by multiplex PCR. For each cell subset, the extracted genomic DNA was distributed evenly across all wells of several immunoSEQ 96-well plates, and each plate served as one replicate. For sorted subsets, approximately 200 ng of genomic DNA, equivalent to roughly 30,000 T cell genomes, went into each replicate PCR. The purified libraries were quantified using a Qubit 3.0 fluorometer, sized with a Bioanalyzer 2100, and then quantified again using the KAPA Library Quantification kit. A separate single-read 150-cycle Illumina NextSeq 550 flow cell was used to sequence each immunoSEQ 96-well plate. The paper's data handling went like this. Because the immunoSEQ output included only junctional sequences and no quality scores, the filtering could not be the same as the filtering used for full-length reads. Sequences were annotated with PyIR, a Python wrapper for IgBLAST v1.9, and V/J genes and CDR3 were assigned using IMGT germline references. Any read was removed if the V/J assignment was weak (E-value above 1e-6), the CDR3 was missing, or the read contained stop codons, out-of-frame junctions, or ambiguous translated residues. V3J clonotypes were defined by identical inferred V gene, J gene, and CDR3 amino acid sequence. The percentage overlap between two repertoires was calculated by dividing the number of shared unique clonotypes by the size of the smaller repertoire. Three approaches were used to assess repertoire richness: RTK rarefaction, the Chao1 estimator, and Recon v2.1 estimates of unobserved clonotypes. For all TCRbeta clonotypes obtained by the gDNA method from a handful of donors, generation probabilities were computed with OLGA. The table comes from immuneACCESS by way of TCRdb, which keeps in-frame sequences with V and J called. Part of the clones is missing from these tables; in studies checked, under half for an unresolved V gene and the rest for unknown reasons. V, J and clone size reflect that table, while D and trimming were determined from the DNA. This sample is represented by about 2,100,000 clones; approximately 94% of them were singletons. The ten largest clones take up more than 1.5% of the sample.

The origin of this receptor is a young man in good health. Some clones in this sample may be carry-over from other donors' samples. What was sequenced was naive CD8+ T cells from PBMCs. The cell subset or site label for this specimen denotes: CD45RA+CCR7+.

The nucleotide sequence is TGTGCCAGCAGTTTCTCACGGACTTATGGCTACACCTTC. The translation is CASSFSRTYGYTF. The chain is made from TRBV27 and TRBJ1-2, with an unclear D gene assignment. Taken from cysteine to phenylalanine, the CDR3 has 13 residues. Only the CDR3 DNA stays, 39 bases, in frame from base 1. The germline ends are 10 bases apart after V is trimmed by 3 bases and J by 5 bases. Taken from the germline V gene (reference sequence), the CDR1 and CDR2 loops are MNHEY and SMNVEV.